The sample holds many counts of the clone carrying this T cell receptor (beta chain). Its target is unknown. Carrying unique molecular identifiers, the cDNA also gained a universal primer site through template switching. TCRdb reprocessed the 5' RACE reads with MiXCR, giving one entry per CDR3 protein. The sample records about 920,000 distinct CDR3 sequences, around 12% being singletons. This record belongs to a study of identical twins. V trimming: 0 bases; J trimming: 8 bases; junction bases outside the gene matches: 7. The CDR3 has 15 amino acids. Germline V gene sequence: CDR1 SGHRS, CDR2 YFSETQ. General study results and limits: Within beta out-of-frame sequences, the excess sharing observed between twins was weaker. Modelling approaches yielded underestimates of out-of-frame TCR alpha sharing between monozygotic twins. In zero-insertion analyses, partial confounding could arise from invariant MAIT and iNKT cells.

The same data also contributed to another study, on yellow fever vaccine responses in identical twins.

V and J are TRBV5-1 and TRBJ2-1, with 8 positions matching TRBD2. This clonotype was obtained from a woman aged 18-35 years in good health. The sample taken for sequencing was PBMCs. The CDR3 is CASSLAVAGLDEQFF. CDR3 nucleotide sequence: TGCGCCAGCAGCTTGGCGGTAGCGGGACTGGATGAGCAGTTCTTC.